This record concerns one T cell receptor beta chain sequence. These data originate in a study of blood T cell repertoires in COVID-19. This CDR3 is built from 15 residues. The V and J ends lost 0 bases and 5 bases respectively, with 14 bases between them. In germline, CDR1 is SGHRS, CDR2 YFSETQ. Per the study methods: How many nucleated cells were present was estimated from reference gene primer amplification. Sequenced by immunoSEQ multiplex PCR; TCRdb stores in-frame clones only, minus some. V and J calls and clone size are copied from that table; D and trimming were computed from the DNA. The repertoire holds fewer than 110,000 clones, with approximately 88% as singletons.

This chain joins TRBV5-1 and TRBJ2-5, with D maybe TRBD2 (7 bases). Sequencing was performed on peripheral blood. The receptor was derived from a man between 35 and 55 years old with active or convalescent COVID-19. The CDR3 loop is CASSLESGGWETQYF. DNA of the CDR3: TGCGCCAGCAGCTTGGAATCGGGGGGCTGGGAGACCCAGTACTTC.